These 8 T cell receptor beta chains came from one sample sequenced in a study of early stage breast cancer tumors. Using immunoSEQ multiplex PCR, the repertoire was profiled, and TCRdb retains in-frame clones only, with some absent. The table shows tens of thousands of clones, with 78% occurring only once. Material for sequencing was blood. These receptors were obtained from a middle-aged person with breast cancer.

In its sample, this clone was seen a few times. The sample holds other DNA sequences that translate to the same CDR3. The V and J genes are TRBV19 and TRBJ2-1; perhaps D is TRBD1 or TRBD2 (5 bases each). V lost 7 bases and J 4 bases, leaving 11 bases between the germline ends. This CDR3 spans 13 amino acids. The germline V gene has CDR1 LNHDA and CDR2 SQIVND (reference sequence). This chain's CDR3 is CASTPGPYNEQFF. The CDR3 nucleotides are TGTGCCAGTACCCCGGGGCCTTACAATGAGCAGTTCTTC.

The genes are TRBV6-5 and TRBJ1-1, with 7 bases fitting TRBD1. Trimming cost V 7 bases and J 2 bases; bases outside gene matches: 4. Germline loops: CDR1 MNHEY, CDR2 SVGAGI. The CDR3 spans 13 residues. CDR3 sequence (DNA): TGTGCCAGCACTGGGACAGCAAACACTGAAGCTTTCTTT. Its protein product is CASTGTANTEAFF.

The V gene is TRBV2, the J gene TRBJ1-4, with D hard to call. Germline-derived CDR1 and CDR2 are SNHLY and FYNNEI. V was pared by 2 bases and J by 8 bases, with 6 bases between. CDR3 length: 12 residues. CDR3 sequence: CASSETGEKLFF. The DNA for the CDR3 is TGTGCCAGCAGTGAAACCGGGGAAAAACTGTTTTTT.

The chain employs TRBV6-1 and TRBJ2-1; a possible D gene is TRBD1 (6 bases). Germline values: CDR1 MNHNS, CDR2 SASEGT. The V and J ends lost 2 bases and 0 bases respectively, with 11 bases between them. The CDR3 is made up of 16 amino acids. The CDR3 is CASSELGAPSYNEQFF. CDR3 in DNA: TGTGCCAGCAGTGAACTGGGGGCCCCCTCCTACAATGAGCAGTTCTTC.

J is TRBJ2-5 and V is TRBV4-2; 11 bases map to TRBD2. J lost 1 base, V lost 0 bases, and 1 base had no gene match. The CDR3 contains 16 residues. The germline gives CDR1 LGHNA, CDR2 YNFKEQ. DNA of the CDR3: TGTGCCAGCAGCCAAGAAGGGACTAGCGGCCAAGAGACCCAGTACTTC. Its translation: CASSQEGTSGQETQYF.

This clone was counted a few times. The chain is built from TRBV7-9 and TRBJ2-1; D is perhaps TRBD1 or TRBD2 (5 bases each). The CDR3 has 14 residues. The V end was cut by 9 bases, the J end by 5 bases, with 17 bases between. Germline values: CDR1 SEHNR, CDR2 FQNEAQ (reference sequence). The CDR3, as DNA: TGTGCCAGTTCCCGGGACGACCGGAACAATGAGCAGTTCTTC. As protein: CASSRDDRNNEQFF.

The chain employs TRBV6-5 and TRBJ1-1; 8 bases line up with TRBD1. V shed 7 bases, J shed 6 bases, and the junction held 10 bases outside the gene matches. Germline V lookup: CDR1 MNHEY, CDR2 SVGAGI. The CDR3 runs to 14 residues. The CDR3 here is CASIRTGRGAEAFF. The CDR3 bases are TGTGCCAGCATTCGGACAGGGAGAGGGGCTGAAGCTTTCTTT.

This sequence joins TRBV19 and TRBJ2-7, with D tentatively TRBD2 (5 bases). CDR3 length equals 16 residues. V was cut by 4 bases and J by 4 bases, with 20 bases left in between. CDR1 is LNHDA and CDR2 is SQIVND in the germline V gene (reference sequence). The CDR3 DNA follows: TGTGCCAGTAGTAGCCTCTCCCCGAGCGGAGAGTACGAGCAGTACTTC. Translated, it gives CASSSLSPSGEYEQYF.